The clone carrying this T cell receptor beta chain was seen a handful of times. Specified time point: newly diagnosed GD, antithyroid drugs for less than 3 months. Extracted RNA from PBMCs served as the source of the TCR library. V was cut by 7 bases and J by 0 bases, with 13 bases left in between. This CDR3 has 14 residues. CDR1 and CDR2 from the germline V gene are DFQATT and SNEGSKA (reference sequence). The data are from a study of regulatory T cells in long-lasting Graves disease. The TCR beta library used iRepertoire HTBI primers with Arm-PCR amplification of CDR3. TCRdb called the multiplex PCR reads again in MiXCR, with one record for every CDR3 protein. This table has over 500,000 distinct CDR3 sequences, roughly 15% appearing once. These same records also appear under a second study, on T cells in Graves' hyperthyroidism and ophthalmopathy.

The genes are TRBV20-1 and TRBJ2-1; D assignment may be TRBD1 or TRBD2 (5 bases each). The TCR sequence derives from a woman aged 25-40 years with Graves disease. The sequenced sample was peripheral blood mononuclear cells (PBMCs), obtained at new diagnosis, from a patient treated with antithyroid drugs. The CDR3 DNA reads as TGCAGTGTCGGGGCCTACAACTCCTACAATGAGCAGTTCTTC. Protein sequence: CSVGAYNSYNEQFF.